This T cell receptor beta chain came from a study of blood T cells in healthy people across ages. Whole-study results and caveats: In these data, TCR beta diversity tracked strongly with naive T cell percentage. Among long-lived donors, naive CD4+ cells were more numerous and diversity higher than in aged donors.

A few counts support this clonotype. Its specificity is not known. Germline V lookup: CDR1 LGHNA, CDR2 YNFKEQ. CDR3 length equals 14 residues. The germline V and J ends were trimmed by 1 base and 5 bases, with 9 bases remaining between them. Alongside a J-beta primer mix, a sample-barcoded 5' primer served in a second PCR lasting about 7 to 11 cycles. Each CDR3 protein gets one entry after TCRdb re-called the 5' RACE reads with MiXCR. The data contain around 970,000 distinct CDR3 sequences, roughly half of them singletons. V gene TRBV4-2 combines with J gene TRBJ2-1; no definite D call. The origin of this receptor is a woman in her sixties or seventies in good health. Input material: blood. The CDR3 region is CASSQVAENNEQFF. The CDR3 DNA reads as TGTGCCAGCAGCCAAGTGGCCGAGAACAATGAGCAGTTCTTC.